This entry describes one TCR beta chain. As yet, its antigen is unknown. This sample stems from a study of CD8+ T cells in alopecia areata. RNA, once extracted, was reverse transcribed into cDNA for use as the sequencing template. Only in-frame clones appear in the TCRdb table, and some are missing; sequencing was by immunoSEQ multiplex PCR. The sample contains 150,000 or so clones, around 47% of which appear only once. The CDR3 runs to 12 residues. From germline, CDR1 is KGHSY and CDR2 FQNENV. Trimming cost V 4 bases and J 2 bases, with 6 bases left between them. The study's findings and limits: Lesional scalp, notably in alopecia totalis/universalis, had clonality above that of normal scalp.

The source material was CD4+ T cells sorted from blood. V gene TRBV16 combines with J gene TRBJ2-7; D remains ambiguous. The TCR sequence derives from a human donor with alopecia areata. The CDR3 sequence: CASSLLTYEQYF. CDR3 in DNA: TGTGCCAGCAGCCTACTAACCTACGAGCAGTACTTC. Using reference TRBV16 and TRBJ2-7 for the parts outside the CDR3, the full variable domain is GEEVAQTPKHLVRGEGQKAKLYCAPIKGHSYVFWYQQVLKNEFKFLISFQNENVFDETGMPKERFSAKCLPNSPCSLEIQATKLEDSAVYFCASSLLTYEQYFGPGTRLTVT.